These T cell receptor beta chains were read from a single sample in a study of blood T cell repertoires in COVID-19. Generated by immunoSEQ multiplex PCR, the TCRdb table keeps only in-frame clones and is missing some. Among about 290,000 clones, about nine tenths were seen once, and the ten largest hold approximately 1.5%. Sequencing was performed on PBMCs or T cells enriched from blood (not recorded which). The source of these receptors is a woman aged 40 to 50 who had recovered from COVID-19. Both conserved end residues are part of each CDR3. The order of the fields is D gene, J gene, clone size, V gene, CDR3 DNA, CDR3 protein. The D gene is left open where the match is weak. Not all rows give a size; the values are once, few, many and, for expanded clones, a class.

>TRBD2|TRBJ2-4|once|TRBV7-9
TGTGCCAGCAGCTTAGGACTAGCGGGGGGTCGACTAGCCAAAAACATTCAGTACTTC
CASSLGLAGGRLAKNIQYF
>NA|TRBJ1-3|NA|TRBV5-1
TGCGCCAGCAGCTTGGACGAGATCTCTGGAAACACCATATATTTT
CASSLDEISGNTIYF
>NA|TRBJ1-1|NA|TRBV5-1
TGCGCCAGCAGCCTCGGACAGTTTAACACTGAAGCTTTCTTT
CASSLGQFNTEAFF
>NA|TRBJ1-1|once|TRBV28
TGTGCCAGCAGTTTAGGGGGGGGGCTTGGCACTGAAGCTTTCTTT
CASSLGGGLGTEAFF
>NA|TRBJ2-7|NA|TRBV7-2
TGTGCCAGCAGCTTAAGACAGGAGCCCTACGAGCAGTACTTC
CASSLRQEPYEQYF
>TRBD2|TRBJ2-1|NA|TRBV30
TGTGCCTGGGCTAGCGGGCGGTCCAATGAGCAGTTCTTC
CAWASGRSNEQFF
>NA|TRBJ1-6|NA|TRBV6-1
TGTGCCAGCAGTGAAAGGGGGGGGAATTCACCCCTCCACTTT
CASSERGGNSPLHF
>NA|TRBJ1-2|NA|TRBV30
TGTGCCTGGCAACACGACATAAGCTATGGCTACACCTTC
CAWQHDISYGYTF
>NA|TRBJ2-3|NA|TRBV7-3
TGTGCCAGCAGCTTAACGAGGGTAGATACGCAGTATTTT
CASSLTRVDTQYF
>TRBD1|TRBJ1-4|NA|TRBV5-1
TGCGCCAGCACCTCGGGACAGGGTGGTGAAAAACTGTTTTTT
CASTSGQGGEKLFF
>TRBD1|TRBJ1-2|NA|TRBV5-6
TGTGCCAGCAGCCCCAGAACCGACAGGGTTGGGATCGATGGCTACACCTTC
CASSPRTDRVGIDGYTF
>TRBD2|TRBJ2-1|few|TRBV5-1
TGCGCCAGCAGCTTGGTAGCTAGCGGGACCCCTGAGCAGTTCTTC
CASSLVASGTPEQFF
>TRBD1|TRBJ1-1|NA|TRBV2
TGTGCCAGCAGTCTCGGGTCAGGGGGCGAAAAAGCTTTCTTT
CASSLGSGGEKAFF
>TRBD2|TRBJ2-7|NA|TRBV18
TGTGCCAGCTCACCACCCGGGACTATAGAGCAGTACTTC
CASSPPGTIEQYF
>TRBD2|TRBJ2-1|NA|TRBV7-3
TGTGCCAGCAGCTTAAACGCGGGAGCGTCCTACAATGAGCAGTTCTTC
CASSLNAGASYNEQFF
>TRBD1|TRBJ1-2|NA|TRBV30
TGTGCCTGGACAAAGGGGGCCCGCCCGGCCTACTTC
CAWTKGARPAYF
>NA|TRBJ1-1|NA|TRBV4-2
TGTGCCAGCAGCGAGCGGTGGCTCAACACTGAAGCTTTCTTT
CASSERWLNTEAFF
>NA|TRBJ1-1|NA|TRBV12-3/TRBV12-4
TGTGCCAGCAGCCCCCAGGGTAAGGCTTTCTTT
CASSPQGKAFF
>TRBD2|TRBJ2-1|NA|TRBV11-2
TGTGCCAGCAGCCGGCAGGGCGGGGAGGGGTGGAATGAGCAGTTCTTC
CASSRQGGEGWNEQFF
>NA|TRBJ1-2|NA|TRBV7-8
TGTGCCAGCAGCCCACATTCGCTGGTAAACTATGGCTACACCTTC
CASSPHSLVNYGYTF
>TRBD1|TRBJ1-6|once|TRBV7-2
TGTGCCAGCAGACTCCGCGGGACAGGGGACTATAATTCACCCCTCCACTTT
CASRLRGTGDYNSPLHF
>TRBD1|TRBJ1-2|NA|TRBV25-1
TGTGCCAGCAGTGCCTCGACAGGGGAATATGGCTACACCTTC
CASSASTGEYGYTF
>NA|TRBJ2-2|NA|TRBV9
TGTGCCAGCAGCGTAGGCGATGGGCGTAGGAACACCGGGGAGCTGTTTTTT
CASSVGDGRRNTGELFF
>NA|TRBJ2-5|NA|TRBV2
TGTGCCAGCAGGACGCGCAGGAATAACCAAGAGACCCAGTACTTC
CASRTRRNNQETQYF
>TRBD2|TRBJ2-3|NA|TRBV2
TGTGCCAGCGCCGAGCGGGAGGGCCCAGATACGCAGTATTTT
CASAEREGPDTQYF
>NA|TRBJ2-5|NA|TRBV7-2
TGTGCCAGCAGCTTAGGGGGGGTTTGGAGTTACCAAGAGACCCAGTACTTC
CASSLGGVWSYQETQYF
>TRBD1|TRBJ1-1|NA|TRBV7-3
TGTGCCAGCAGCTTCCAGGGGGCTGAAGCTTTCTTT
CASSFQGAEAFF
>NA|TRBJ2-5|NA|TRBV5-4
TGTGCCAGCAGCTTGGCGACTCAAGAGACCCAGTACTTC
CASSLATQETQYF
>TRBD2|TRBJ2-4|NA|TRBV11-2
TGTGCCAGCAGCTTCGGGACTAGCGGGGGGATATTTGACATTCAGTACTTC
CASSFGTSGGIFDIQYF
>NA|TRBJ1-5|NA|TRBV7-2
TGTGCCAGCAGCTTATCGGCGGTTGAAGATCAGCCCCAGCATTTT
CASSLSAVEDQPQHF
>NA|TRBJ2-7|NA|TRBV18
TGTGCCAGCTCCCCGACTCCCGACTCCTCCTACGAGCAGTACTTC
CASSPTPDSSYEQYF
>TRBD1|TRBJ1-1|NA|TRBV2
TGTGCCAGCAGTTTATCCAGGCCCGTCCAGGGGGCTGAAGCTTTCTTT
CASSLSRPVQGAEAFF
>NA|TRBJ1-2|NA|TRBV6-1
TGTGCCAGCAGTGAGGGAGGGAACTATGGCTACACCTTC
CASSEGGNYGYTF
>NA|TRBJ2-1|once|TRBV2
TGTGCCAGCAGTCCAGACTACAATGAGCAGTTCTTC
CASSPDYNEQFF
>TRBD1|TRBJ2-3|NA|TRBV24-1
TGTGCCACCAGTGACCCCTCAGGGGGCTTAACAGATACGCAGTATTTT
CATSDPSGGLTDTQYF
>TRBD2|TRBJ2-3|NA|TRBV5-4
TGTGCCAGCAGCTTACTAGCGGGGGCAGGTCCAGATACGCAGTATTTT
CASSLLAGAGPDTQYF
>TRBD1|TRBJ1-2|few|TRBV2
TGTGCCAGCAGTGACAGACAGGGGAATGATGGCTACACCTTC
CASSDRQGNDGYTF
>NA|TRBJ2-5|NA|TRBV10-1
TGCGCCGAGTCCGCCGCGGGTCCGTTAAGGGCATGTGAGACCCAGTACTTC
CAESAAGPLRACETQYF
>TRBD1|TRBJ2-5|NA|TRBV19
TGTGCCAGTAGTCCCCTGGACAGGGCTACGAAAGAGACCCAGTACTTC
CASSPLDRATKETQYF
>TRBD2|TRBJ2-5|NA|TRBV5-4
TGTGCCAGCAGCCCCAACAGCGGGAGTTACCAAGAGACCCAGTACTTC
CASSPNSGSYQETQYF
>TRBD1|TRBJ1-5|once|TRBV6-5
TGTGCCAGCAGTTACCTCTCCGGACAGGGCCAGCATTTT
CASSYLSGQGQHF
>TRBD1|TRBJ2-1|NA|TRBV10-2
TGCGCCAGCAGTGAACGGGGACAGGGTCTCTACAATGAGCAGTTCTTC
CASSERGQGLYNEQFF
>NA|TRBJ1-1|NA|TRBV7-9
TGTGCCAGCAGCTTAGAGGACAGCCTTGAAGCTTTCTTT
CASSLEDSLEAFF
>NA|TRBJ1-1|NA|TRBV4-1
TGCGCCAGCAGCCACCGACTTGGAAGAGGGAACACTGAAGCTTTCTTT
CASSHRLGRGNTEAFF
>NA|TRBJ2-2|few|TRBV27
TGTGCCAGCAAATTGCGGGGAGGCACCGGGGAGCTGTTTTTT
CASKLRGGTGELFF
>TRBD1|TRBJ2-1|NA|TRBV9
TGTGCCAGCAGCATTCGACAGGGGGCAGATGAGCAGTTCTTC
CASSIRQGADEQFF
>TRBD1|TRBJ1-1|NA|TRBV4-3
TGCGCCAGCAGCTCCGGACAGGGGGCGCTTAGGACTGAAGCTTTCTTT
CASSSGQGALRTEAFF
>TRBD1|TRBJ2-7|NA|TRBV5-5
TGTGCCAGCAGCTTGGTAGGGGGCGCAGACTACGAGCAGTACTTC
CASSLVGGADYEQYF
>NA|TRBJ1-2|once|TRBV12-3/TRBV12-4
TGTGCCAGCAGAGGGGCCCATGGCTACACCTTC
CASRGAHGYTF
>TRBD1|TRBJ1-1|NA|TRBV5-1
TGCGCCAGCAGCCTCGGACAGGGAGGAACCAGCGCTTTCTTT
CASSLGQGGTSAFF
>TRBD2|TRBJ2-5|NA|TRBV7-9
TGTGCCAGCAGTTTAACCCCTGGACTAGCGGGAGTCTGGCAAGAGACCCAGTACTTC
CASSLTPGLAGVWQETQYF
>TRBD1|TRBJ1-2|NA|TRBV6-6
TGTGCCAGCAGTCGGGACAGCCGACGTAATACTAACTATGGCTACACCTTC
CASSRDSRRNTNYGYTF
>TRBD2|TRBJ2-7|NA|TRBV7-2
TGTGCCAGCAGCTTGAAGACCGGGACTAGCGGGGCAAACTACGAGCAGTACTTC
CASSLKTGTSGANYEQYF
>TRBD1|TRBJ2-7|once|TRBV19
TGTGCCAGTAGAACCGGGACAGAAGGCTCCGAGCAGTACTTC
CASRTGTEGSEQYF
>NA|TRBJ1-1|NA|TRBV4-1
TGCGCCAGCAGCCAAGGACCGCTTGGGGCGTGGGGCACTGAAGCTTTCTTT
CASSQGPLGAWGTEAFF
>TRBD1|TRBJ1-1|NA|TRBV5-1
TGCGCCAGCAGCCCTACGACCGGACAGGGAGGAGCTTTCTTT
CASSPTTGQGGAFF
>TRBD1|TRBJ2-7|NA|TRBV25-1
TGTGCCAGGATACGGACAGGGCGAAGCTCCTACGAGCAGTACTTC
CARIRTGRSSYEQYF